This T cell receptor (beta chain) was sequenced for a study of early T cells in non-severe SARS-CoV-2 infection. TCRdb re-derived calls from the 5' RACE reads in MiXCR, one entry per CDR3 protein. Of roughly 25,000 distinct CDR3 sequences in the sample, just over 4% were seen once. The CDR3 covers 12 residues. V was pared by 1 base and J by 6 bases, with 7 bases between. From germline, CDR1 is LGHDT and CDR2 YNNKEL (reference sequence). This clonotype was seen at least ten times. The rearrangement links TRBV3-1 to TRBJ2-7; D not resolved. The TCR comes from an adult who was a healthcare worker with PCR-confirmed SARS-CoV-2 infection or an uninfected control (not recorded which). Sequenced: whole blood. For the CDR3, the DNA is TGTGCCAGCAGCCAAGTTCCCCCCGAGCAGTACTTC. Protein sequence: CASSQVPPEQYF.